Listed below are T cell receptor beta chains from one sample, sequenced in a study of T-cell reconstitution after alpha-beta-depleted transplantation in children. One entry per CDR3 protein, called by TCRdb with MiXCR from the PCR reads. The table shows 300,000 or so distinct CDR3 sequences, with approximately 20% occurring only once. This specimen consisted of PBMCs, mostly from graft donor cells, obtained 180 days after TCRalphabeta/CD19-depleted stem cell transplant. The receptors come from a male patient aged 10-17 years who had a stem cell transplant for acute lymphoblastic leukemia, so the T cells may come from the graft donor. CDR3s include the opening cysteine and the closing phenylalanine or tryptophan. Each record gives: CDR3 length, D gene, V gene, clone size, J gene, CDR3 protein, CDR3 DNA. The D gene is left open where the match is weak. Only part of the rows carry a size: once, few, many, or a class if the clone is expanded.

CDR3 length: 12
D gene: -
V gene: TRBV24-1
clone size: many
J gene: TRBJ2-2
CDR3 protein: CATAWGTGELFF
CDR3 DNA: TGTGCCACCGCCTGGGGGACCGGGGAGCTGTTTTTT

CDR3 length: 15
D gene: -
V gene: TRBV5-1
clone size: few
J gene: TRBJ1-4
CDR3 protein: CASSLPRATNEKLFF
CDR3 DNA: TGCGCCAGCAGCCTCCCAAGGGCAACTAATGAAAAACTGTTTTTT

CDR3 length: 12
D gene: -
V gene: TRBV29-1
clone size: few
J gene: TRBJ2-7
CDR3 protein: CSVEEGRYEQYF
CDR3 DNA: TGCAGCGTTGAAGAAGGGAGGTACGAGCAGTACTTC

CDR3 length: 15
D gene: -
V gene: TRBV6-4
clone size: few
J gene: TRBJ2-1
CDR3 protein: CASSRGPPPYNEQFF
CDR3 DNA: TGTGCCAGCAGCCGAGGGCCCCCCCCTTACAATGAGCAGTTCTTC

CDR3 length: 17
D gene: -
V gene: TRBV7-8
clone size: -
J gene: TRBJ2-7
CDR3 protein: CASSLGFAPGFIDEQYF
CDR3 DNA: TGTGCCAGCAGCTTAGGGTTTGCGCCGGGATTTATCGACGAGCAGTACTTC

CDR3 length: 13
D gene: -
V gene: TRBV29-1
clone size: few
J gene: TRBJ2-2
CDR3 protein: CSVGKANTGELFF
CDR3 DNA: TGCAGCGTTGGTAAGGCGAACACCGGGGAGCTGTTTTTT

CDR3 length: 15
D gene: TRBD1
V gene: TRBV4-1
clone size: few
J gene: TRBJ2-7
CDR3 protein: CASSPWTGSSYEQYF
CDR3 DNA: TGCGCCAGCAGCCCCTGGACAGGTTCCTCCTACGAGCAGTACTTC

CDR3 length: 16
D gene: TRBD2
V gene: TRBV3-1
clone size: -
J gene: TRBJ2-7
CDR3 protein: CASSQEISLAPYEQYF
CDR3 DNA: TGTGCCAGCAGCCAAGAAATTTCACTAGCGCCCTACGAGCAGTACTTC

CDR3 length: 12
D gene: -
V gene: TRBV20-1
clone size: -
J gene: TRBJ2-5
CDR3 protein: CSAPDVKETQYF
CDR3 DNA: TGCAGTGCTCCCGACGTCAAAGAGACCCAGTACTTC

CDR3 length: 14
D gene: -
V gene: TRBV3-1
clone size: few
J gene: TRBJ2-5
CDR3 protein: CASSQDDSFGSQYF
CDR3 DNA: TGTGCCAGCAGCCAAGATGATAGTTTCGGGTCCCAGTACTTC

CDR3 length: 15
D gene: TRBD2
V gene: TRBV6-4
clone size: many
J gene: TRBJ2-1
CDR3 protein: CASSRLAASYNEQFF
CDR3 DNA: TGTGCCAGCAGCCGACTAGCGGCCTCCTACAATGAGCAGTTCTTC

CDR3 length: 15
D gene: -
V gene: TRBV4-2
clone size: -
J gene: TRBJ2-2
CDR3 protein: CASSAQLANTGELFF
CDR3 DNA: TGTGCCAGCAGCGCCCAACTAGCGAACACCGGGGAGCTGTTTTTT

CDR3 length: 14
D gene: TRBD2
V gene: TRBV7-6
clone size: -
J gene: TRBJ2-3
CDR3 protein: CASPPYQREYTQYF
CDR3 DNA: TGTGCCAGTCCCCCTTACCAGCGGGAGTATACGCAGTATTTT

CDR3 length: 15
D gene: TRBD1
V gene: TRBV20-1
clone size: few
J gene: TRBJ1-5
CDR3 protein: CSARDRTGDNQPQHF
CDR3 DNA: TGCAGTGCTAGAGACAGGACAGGGGACAATCAGCCCCAGCATTTT

CDR3 length: 12
D gene: -
V gene: TRBV29-1
clone size: many
J gene: TRBJ1-2
CDR3 protein: CSVERGNYGYTF
CDR3 DNA: TGCAGCGTTGAACGGGGGAACTATGGCTACACCTTC

CDR3 length: 12
D gene: -
V gene: TRBV20-1
clone size: -
J gene: TRBJ2-7
CDR3 protein: CSATRQTYGQYF
CDR3 DNA: TGCAGTGCTACTCGACAGACCTACGGGCAGTACTTC

CDR3 length: 17
D gene: TRBD1
V gene: TRBV5-1
clone size: -
J gene: TRBJ1-1
CDR3 protein: CASSLPERTGMNTEAFF
CDR3 DNA: TGCGCCAGCAGCTTGCCCGAGAGGACAGGGATGAACACTGAAGCTTTCTTT

CDR3 length: 14
D gene: -
V gene: TRBV15
clone size: -
J gene: TRBJ2-7
CDR3 protein: CATSARRNSYEQYF
CDR3 DNA: TGTGCCACCAGCGCCCGGCGGAACTCCTACGAGCAGTACTTC